The 14 T cell receptor beta chains in this list originate from one sample, sequenced in a study of blood T cell repertoires in COVID-19. Profiling relied on immunoSEQ multiplex PCR, and the TCRdb table lists in-frame clones only, not all of them. The table records hundreds of thousands of clones, less than 90% of them present only once. The sequenced sample consisted of PBMCs or T cells enriched from blood (not recorded which). The receptors originated from a woman between 45 and 60 years old in a cohort exposed to, infected with or recovered from COVID-19 (not recorded which).

This clone is a singleton in its sample. The chain links TRBV5-1 to TRBJ2-5; TRBD2 is a possible D gene (6 bases). V lost 4 bases to trimming and J lost 5 bases, with 15 bases between them. Germline loops: CDR1 SGHRS, CDR2 YFSETQ. The CDR3 consists of 14 residues. The CDR3 DNA sequence: TGCGCCAGCAGCCGCGGAGGGGACGAGGAGACCCAGTACTTC. Translated: CASSRGGDEETQYF. Full variable domain (missing parts from reference TRBV5-1 and TRBJ2-5): KAGVTQTPRYLIKTRGQQVTLSCSPISGHRSVSWYQQTPGQGLQFLFEYFSETQRNKGNFPGRFSGRQFSNSRSEMNVSTLELGDSALYLCASSRGGDEETQYFGPGTRLLVL.

This chain joins TRBV4-3 and TRBJ2-3; TRBD1 aligns across 10 bases. The CDR3 is 19 residues long. V lost 3 bases and J lost 5; bases outside the gene matches: 17. CDR1 LGHNA and CDR2 YSLEER come from the germline V gene. The CDR3 sequence: CASSHQVRSGQGGRDTQYF. CDR3 DNA: TGCGCCAGCAGCCACCAAGTAAGGAGTGGACAGGGGGGAAGAGATACGCAGTATTTT.

V gene TRBV4-2 combines with J gene TRBJ2-3; D gene ambiguous. V gave up 4 bases and J gave up 3 bases, with 8 bases separating them. The CDR3 extends over 13 amino acids. Germline CDR1 LGHNA, CDR2 YNFKEQ. The CDR3 here is CASSLTTTDTQYF. CDR3 sequence (DNA): TGTGCCAGCAGCCTGACAACTACAGATACGCAGTATTTT.

This chain connects TRBV9 to TRBJ2-5, with TRBD2 matching 8 bases. Germline trimming cut 2 bases from V and 1 base from J; bases unmatched to any gene: 13. The CDR3 loop spans 18 amino acids. Germline lookup yields CDR1 SGDLS and CDR2 YYNGEE. DNA of the CDR3: TGTGCCAGCAGCGTGGGGGTTGGCGGGGGGACATCCCAAGAGACCCAGTACTTC. This sequence encodes CASSVGVGGGTSQETQYF.

This chain uses TRBV19 with TRBJ1-1, with D tentatively TRBD1 (5 bases). From germline, CDR1 is LNHDA and CDR2 SQIVND (reference sequence). CDR3 length: 16 amino acids. V was shortened by 3 bases and J by 0 bases, with 14 bases between the two germline ends. CDR3 DNA: TGTGCCAGTAGTATTCCTGGCGACAGATTGAACACTGAAGCTTTCTTT. Amino acids: CASSIPGDRLNTEAFF. Variable domain in full (rest from reference TRBV19 and TRBJ1-1): DGGITQSPKYLFRKEGQNVTLSCEQNLNHDAMYWYRQDPGQGLRLIYYSQIVNDFQKGDIAEGYSVSREKKESFPLTVTSAQKNPTAFYLCASSIPGDRLNTEAFFGQGTRLTVV.

The chain uses TRBV7-8 and TRBJ1-2; TRBD1 matches 12 bases. With V trimmed by 5 bases and J by 8 bases, 6 bases remained unmatched. Germline assignment: CDR1 SGHVS and CDR2 FQNEAQ. CDR3 length: 14 residues. The CDR3 loop reads CASSPGQGARGYTF. For the CDR3, the DNA is TGTGCCAGCAGCCCGGGACAGGGGGCTCGGGGCTACACCTTC.

The rearrangement links TRBV5-1 to TRBJ1-3; 7 bases map to TRBD1. The germline CDR1 and CDR2 sequences are SGHRS and YFSETQ. The CDR3 consists of 15 residues. J lost 0 bases, V lost 3 bases, and 3 bases had no gene match. The DNA for the CDR3 is TGCGCCAGCAGCTCCACAGGGGACTCTGGAAACACCATATATTTT. Its translation: CASSSTGDSGNTIYF. The complete variable domain, with remaining parts taken from reference TRBV5-1 and TRBJ1-3, reads KAGVTQTPRYLIKTRGQQVTLSCSPISGHRSVSWYQQTPGQGLQFLFEYFSETQRNKGNFPGRFSGRQFSNSRSEMNVSTLELGDSALYLCASSSTGDSGNTIYFGEGSWLTVV.

DNA of the CDR3: TGCGCCAGCAGCTTGGACGGCGGGTTTGGCTACACCTTC. Amino acids: CASSLDGGFGYTF. This chain connects TRBV5-1 to TRBJ1-2; D not resolved. Germline V gene sequence: CDR1 SGHRS, CDR2 YFSETQ. The CDR3 totals 13 residues. V was pared by 0 bases and J by 7 bases, with 10 bases between.

This clone was detected once. The chain joins TRBV2 to TRBJ2-3; 8 bases line up with TRBD2. Germline loops: CDR1 SNHLY, CDR2 FYNNEI. Unmatched junction bases numbered 9, after V lost 4 bases and J lost 6 bases. The CDR3 contains 15 residues. CDR3 protein: CASSGLGGGGDTQYF. DNA for the CDR3: TGTGCCAGCAGTGGTCTGGGAGGCGGGGGGGATACGCAGTATTTT.

This clone is a singleton in its sample. The V call is TRBV3-1 (or the pseudogene TRBV3-2), the J call TRBJ2-7, with D possibly TRBD1 on 5 matching bases. V was pared by 4 bases and J by 2 bases, with 9 bases between. This CDR3 is 13 amino acids long. Germline V CDR1 and CDR2: LGHDT, YNNKEL (reference sequence). CDR3 sequence (DNA): TGTGCCAGCAGCCTCGGACATCCCTACGAGCAGTACTTC. Translating gives CASSLGHPYEQYF.

The chain recombines TRBV7-9 with TRBJ2-5; 12 bases match TRBD2. Germline lookup yields CDR1 SEHNR and CDR2 FQNEAQ (reference sequence). CDR3 length: 17 amino acids. V dropped 2 bases and J dropped 5; count of bases not matched to a gene: 9. CDR3: CASSLSRTSGEGETQYF. CDR3 DNA sequence: TGTGCCAGCAGCTTAAGCAGGACTAGCGGGGAGGGGGAGACCCAGTACTTC. Full variable domain (remainder filled in from reference TRBV7-9 and TRBJ2-5): DTGVSQNPRHKITKRGQNVTFRCDPISEHNRLYWYRQTLGQGPEFLTYFQNEAQLEKSRLLSDRFSAERPKGSFSTLEIQRTEQGDSAMYLCASSLSRTSGEGETQYFGPGTRLLVL.

The gene calls are TRBV6-5 and TRBJ1-2; D perhaps matches TRBD1 (5 bases). Germline CDR1 reads MNHEY; CDR2 reads SVGAGI. The CDR3 loop spans 15 amino acids. V dropped 0 bases and J dropped 8 bases, with 16 bases sitting between them. This CDR3 is CASSYSTVSGPGYTF. CDR3 nucleotide sequence: TGTGCCAGCAGTTACTCGACGGTATCAGGGCCCGGCTACACCTTC.

The chain recombines TRBV19 with TRBJ1-2; TRBD1 matches 9 bases. Germline V lookup: CDR1 LNHDA, CDR2 SQIVND (reference sequence). The CDR3 runs to 15 residues. V gave up 5 bases and J gave up 5 bases; unmatched junction bases: 9. CDR3 sequence: CASSSEGQGLYGYTF. The CDR3 DNA is TGTGCCAGTAGTTCCGAGGGACAGGGACTTTATGGCTACACCTTC.

V gene TRBV28 combines with J gene TRBJ2-6; possibly TRBD1 for D (6 bases). Trimming removed 6 bases at V and 1 base at J, with 10 bases between. Germline V gene sequence: CDR1 MDHEN, CDR2 SYDVKM. The CDR3 loop spans 15 amino acids. CDR3 bases: TGTGCCAGCAGCCCACAGGGATCTGGGGCCAACGTCCTGACTTTC. Translating it yields CASSPQGSGANVLTF.